This T cell receptor beta chain was identified in a study of blood T cell repertoires in COVID-19. The length of the CDR3 is 13 residues. Germline-derived CDR1 and CDR2 are WSHSY and SAAADI. V was shortened by 1 base and J by 4 bases, with 5 bases between the two germline ends. The assay was immunoSEQ multiplex PCR, and TCRdb's table has in-frame clones only and misses some. The sample consists of about 53,000 clones, 87% of them appearing once. This clone was counted between two and nine times. Sequencing was performed on peripheral blood. V and J are TRBV10-2 and TRBJ1-5, with D hard to call. This sequence originates from a man aged 45-65 years with acute or convalescent COVID-19. Here the CDR3 reads CASSELRNQPQHF. In nucleotides, the CDR3 is TGCGCCAGCAGTGAGTTGCGTAATCAGCCCCAGCATTTT.